This paragraph covers one T cell receptor beta chain sequence. A few counts support this clonotype. Its cognate antigen has yet to be identified. Within one base of it there is no much larger clone, and no base qualities were kept. Ophthalmopathy patients had moderately to severely active disease, Clinical Activity Score of at least 3, NOSPECS grade of at least 4, and duration under 3 months. Any patient with an uncontrolled infection, another autoimmune disease, pregnancy or lactation was excluded. Diagnoses relied on clinical symptoms, serum thyroxine and TRAb, thyroid ultrasound and orbital computed tomography. PBMCs were separated from over 9 ml of fresh peripheral blood using Ficoll-Paque density gradient centrifugation. Total RNA was extracted with Trizol reagent, and quality was checked on an Agilent 2100 Bioanalyzer. The data stem from a study of T cells in Graves' hyperthyroidism and ophthalmopathy (dated by TCRdb to the late 2010s). For context, the study as a whole: Peripheral blood samples were taken at initial diagnosis, before any treatment was given. The 90 to 100 discovery patients were randomly divided into training and test sets at a 7:3 ratio. The paper describes TCR Vbeta CDR3 sequencing of 140 or so peripheral blood samples, made up of approximately 40 ophthalmopathy patients, 70 to 75 hyperthyroidism patients and roughly 17 progressor patients. To identify TCR V-J signatures that set the groups apart, the researchers used a discovery cohort of about a hundred patients, made up of roughly 40 with Graves' ophthalmopathy and some 56 with stable Graves' hyperthyroidism. In about 6 Graves' hyperthyroidism patients, the study also compared T-cell repertoires from thyroid tissue with T-cell repertoires from blood. An independent validation cohort of 18 to 20 hyperthyroidism patients and 15 or so patients who later progressed to ophthalmopathy tested prospective prediction of ophthalmopathy. After blood sampling, hyperthyroidism patients were treated with methimazole at a starting dose of 30 mg daily, and ophthalmopathy patients were treated with high-dose intravenous methylprednisolone.

Study-level results and caveats: Ophthalmopathy was separated from stable hyperthyroidism by a 13 V-J signature model, with 85% to 90% sensitivity and 81% to 82% specificity obtained in cross-validation and 80%/75% obtained in testing. Most expanded thyroid clonotypes (frequency above 0.001) were also detected in blood, suggesting blood repertoires may reflect thyroid immune responses. In validation, the model predicted progression to ophthalmopathy with roughly 70% sensitivity and about 72% specificity, a median of around six months before onset. Sample size was not statistically predetermined, and investigators were not blinded to group allocation.

The TCR beta CDR3 regions were amplified from RNA transcripts. A first-round RT-PCR of the TCR CDR3 used the HTBI primer set with the Qiagen OneStep RT-PCR kit. A second multiplex PCR round built the libraries, followed by size selection and purification. Sequencing of the libraries was done on an Illumina HiSeq2000 using paired-end 100 bp reads. In the source study's methods: SOAPnuke was used to process the raw data, removing reads that contained adapters or uncalled bases, had a mean Phred below 15, or lacked an exact match to the constant primer or identifier. High-quality paired reads were merged using COPE v1.2.5, and each unique nucleotide sequence was defined as a clonotype. Clonotypes were aligned to IMGT TRBV, TRBD and TRBJ reference segments using MiTCR v1.1. Only V-J combinations with frequency above 0.0001, covering roughly 99% of repertoires, were analysed. The TCS score was defined as F50 (clonal expansion) divided by E x V (chaos), with BLOSUM62-based TCRdist calculated between CDR3 peptides within each V-J. Welch's t-statistics and random forest reduced fewer than 600 V-J features to 13, which were used in a naive Bayes classifier (R e1071). TCRdb cleaned the public reads at Q25 with fastp, built clones with MiXCR and kept in-frame beta chains. Each CDR3 protein appears once, grouped with its most common genes and DNA. The V and J calls follow TCRdb's processing rather than the paper's. Here the sample has about 640,000 distinct CDR3 sequences; less than 25% occur a single time. Roughly a third of the sample is in the top ten clones.

From a lookup of the germline V gene, CDR1 and CDR2 are MGHRA and YSYEKL. Its CDR3 holds 15 amino acids, cysteine through phenylalanine. CDR3 DNA only is kept here, 45 bases in frame from base 1. The trim is 3 bases for V and 1 base for J, with a gap of 13 bases between the germline ends. This receptor chain uses TRBV4-1 and TRBJ2-7; the D assignment is uncertain and may be TRBD1 or TRBD2, with 5 bases supporting each. The specimen was blood. This receptor was taken from a man younger than 40 with Graves' ophthalmopathy. The DNA is TGCGCCAGCAGCCAGAGGGGCCAGGGTTCCTACGAGCAGTACTTC. Its product reads: CASSQRGQGSYEQYF.